The entry below describes one T cell receptor (beta chain). Antigen unknown. Deep level was the assay's run setting. Here immunoSEQ multiplex PCR was the method, and the copy in TCRdb shows in-frame clones only, minus some. The sample contains roughly 2.6 million clones, over 85% of which appear only once. This sample is part of a study of shared clonotypes between healthy human individuals. Adult Caucasians living in Nashville, Tennessee made up all of the donors. The V gene's germline CDR1 is SGHRS and CDR2 YFSETQ. This CDR3 contains 18 residues. V dropped 4 bases and J dropped 1; count of bases not matched to a gene: 17. Findings of the study overall: Among donors, the sharing of clonotypes was expected to be influenced by sequencing depth. There were few donors, and this limited the genetic and exposure-history diversity represented.

Sequences were obtained from naive CD4+ T cells sorted from blood. Described subset: CD45RA+ positively selected. This sequence originates from a man aged 18 to 29 in good health. The gene calls are TRBV5-1 and TRBJ2-7, with TRBD1 matching 7 bases. The CDR3 bases are TGCGCCAGCAGCCCGGGACACCAGACAGGGACAGTTTCCTACGAGCAGTACTTC. It yields the protein CASSPGHQTGTVSYEQYF. The full variable domain, rest sourced from reference TRBV5-1 and TRBJ2-7, is KAGVTQTPRYLIKTRGQQVTLSCSPISGHRSVSWYQQTPGQGLQFLFEYFSETQRNKGNFPGRFSGRQFSNSRSEMNVSTLELGDSALYLCASSPGHQTGTVSYEQYFGPGTRLTVT.